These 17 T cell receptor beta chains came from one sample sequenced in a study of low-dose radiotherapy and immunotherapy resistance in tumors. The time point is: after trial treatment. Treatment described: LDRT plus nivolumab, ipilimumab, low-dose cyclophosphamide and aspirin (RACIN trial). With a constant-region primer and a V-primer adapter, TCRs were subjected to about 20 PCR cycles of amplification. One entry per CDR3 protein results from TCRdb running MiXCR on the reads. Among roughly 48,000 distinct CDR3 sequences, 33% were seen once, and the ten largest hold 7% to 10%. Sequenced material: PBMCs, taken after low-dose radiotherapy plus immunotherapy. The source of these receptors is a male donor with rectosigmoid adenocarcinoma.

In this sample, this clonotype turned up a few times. The chain's CDR3 is CASSLKYGANVLTF. The CDR3 DNA is TGCGCCAGCAGCTTGAAATACGGGGCCAACGTCCTGACTTTC. V and J are TRBV5-1 and TRBJ2-6; no clear D gene. CDR1 is SGHRS, CDR2 YFSETQ, per germline. There are 14 residues in the CDR3. Deletions cut 1 base from V and 4 bases from J, with 6 bases between.

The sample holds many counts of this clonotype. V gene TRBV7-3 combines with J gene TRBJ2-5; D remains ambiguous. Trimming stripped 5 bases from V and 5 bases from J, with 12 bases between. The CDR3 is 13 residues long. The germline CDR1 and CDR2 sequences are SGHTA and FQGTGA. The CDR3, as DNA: TGTGCCAGCAGCCGATCCGGCCGGGAGACCCAGTACTTC. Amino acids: CASSRSGRETQYF. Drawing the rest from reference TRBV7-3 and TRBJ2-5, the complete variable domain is GAGVSQTPSNKVTEKGKYVELRCDPISGHTALYWYRQSLGQGPEFLIYFQGTGAADDSGLPNDRFFAVRPEGSVSTLKIQRTERGDSAVYLCASSRSGRETQYFGPGTRLLVL.

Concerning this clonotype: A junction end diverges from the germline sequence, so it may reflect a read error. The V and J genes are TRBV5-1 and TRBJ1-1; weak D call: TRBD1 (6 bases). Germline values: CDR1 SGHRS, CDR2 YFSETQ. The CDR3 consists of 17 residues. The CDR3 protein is CASSGRGPTGPNTEAFF. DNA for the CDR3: TGTGCCAGCAGCGGACGAGGACCGACAGGCCCGAACACTGAAGCTTTCTTT. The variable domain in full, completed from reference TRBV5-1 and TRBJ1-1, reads KAGVTQTPRYLIKTRGQQVTLSCSPISGHRSVSWYQQTPGQGLQFLFEYFSETQRNKGNFPGRFSGRQFSNSRSEMNVSTLELGDSALYLCASSGRGPTGPNTEAFFGQGTRLTVV.

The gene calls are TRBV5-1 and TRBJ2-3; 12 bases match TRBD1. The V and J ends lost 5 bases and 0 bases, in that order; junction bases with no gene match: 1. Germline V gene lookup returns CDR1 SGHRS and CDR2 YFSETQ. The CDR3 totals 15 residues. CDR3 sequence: CASRGQGASTDTQYF. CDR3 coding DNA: TGCGCCAGCAGGGGACAGGGGGCAAGCACAGATACGCAGTATTTT. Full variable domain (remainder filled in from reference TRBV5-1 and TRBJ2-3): KAGVTQTPRYLIKTRGQQVTLSCSPISGHRSVSWYQQTPGQGLQFLFEYFSETQRNKGNFPGRFSGRQFSNSRSEMNVSTLELGDSALYLCASRGQGASTDTQYFGPGTRLTVL.

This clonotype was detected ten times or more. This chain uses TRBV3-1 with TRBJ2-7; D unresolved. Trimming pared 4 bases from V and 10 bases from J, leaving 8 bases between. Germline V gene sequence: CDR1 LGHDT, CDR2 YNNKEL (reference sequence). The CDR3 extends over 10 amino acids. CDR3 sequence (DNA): TGTGCCAGCAGCCCTCCGGGTCAGTACTTC. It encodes CASSPPGQYF.

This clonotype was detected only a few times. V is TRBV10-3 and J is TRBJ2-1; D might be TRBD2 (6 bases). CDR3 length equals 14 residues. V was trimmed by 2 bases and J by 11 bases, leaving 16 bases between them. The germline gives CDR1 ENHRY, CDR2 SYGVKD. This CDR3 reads CAISEGEQAGKQFF. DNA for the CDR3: TGTGCCATCAGTGAGGGGGAGCAGGCGGGGAAGCAGTTCTTC.

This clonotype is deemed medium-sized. The CDR3 is CASSPGLAGVDEQFF. DNA for the CDR3: TGTGCCAGCAGCCCAGGGCTCGCGGGAGTTGATGAGCAGTTCTTC. V usage is TRBV4-2 and J usage is TRBJ2-1, with TRBD2 matching 7 bases. Trimming took 4 bases from V and 8 from J; bases not matched to a gene: 11. The CDR3 has 15 amino acids. Per germline, CDR1 LGHNA and CDR2 YNFKEQ.

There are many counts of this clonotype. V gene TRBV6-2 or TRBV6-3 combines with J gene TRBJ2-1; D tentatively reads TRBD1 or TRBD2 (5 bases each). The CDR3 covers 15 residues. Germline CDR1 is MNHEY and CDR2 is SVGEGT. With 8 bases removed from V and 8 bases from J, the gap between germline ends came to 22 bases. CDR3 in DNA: TGTGCCAGCCGACTGAGGGACCAGGCGACCCATGAGCAGTTCTTC. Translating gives CASRLRDQATHEQFF.

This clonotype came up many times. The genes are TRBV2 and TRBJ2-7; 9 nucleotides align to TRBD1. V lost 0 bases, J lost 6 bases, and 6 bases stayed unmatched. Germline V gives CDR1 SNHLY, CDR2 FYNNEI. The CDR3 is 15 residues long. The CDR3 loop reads CASSEAGTGLGEQYF. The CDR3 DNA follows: TGTGCCAGCAGTGAAGCGGGGACAGGGTTAGGCGAGCAGTACTTC.

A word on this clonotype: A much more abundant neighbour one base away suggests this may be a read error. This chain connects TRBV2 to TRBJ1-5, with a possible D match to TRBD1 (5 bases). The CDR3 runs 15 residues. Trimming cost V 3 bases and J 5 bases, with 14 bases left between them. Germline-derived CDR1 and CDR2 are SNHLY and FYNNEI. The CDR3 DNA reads TGTGCCAGCAGTGATTCACGACGGGGGTATCAGCCCCAGCATTTT. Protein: CASSDSRRGYQPQHF.

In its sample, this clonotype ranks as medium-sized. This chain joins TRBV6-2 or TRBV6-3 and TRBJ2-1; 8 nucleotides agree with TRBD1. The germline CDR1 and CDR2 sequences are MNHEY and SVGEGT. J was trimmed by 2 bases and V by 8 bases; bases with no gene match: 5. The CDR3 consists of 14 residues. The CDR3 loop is CASLTGEAYNEQFF. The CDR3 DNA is TGTGCCAGCCTGACAGGGGAAGCCTACAATGAGCAGTTCTTC.

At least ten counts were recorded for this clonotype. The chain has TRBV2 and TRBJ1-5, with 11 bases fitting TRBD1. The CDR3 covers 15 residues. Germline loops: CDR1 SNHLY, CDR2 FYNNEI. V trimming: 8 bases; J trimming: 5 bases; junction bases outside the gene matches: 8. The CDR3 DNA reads TGTGCCAGCGCCTCCCGGACAGGGGGCGATCAGCCCCAGCATTTT. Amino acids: CASASRTGGDQPQHF.

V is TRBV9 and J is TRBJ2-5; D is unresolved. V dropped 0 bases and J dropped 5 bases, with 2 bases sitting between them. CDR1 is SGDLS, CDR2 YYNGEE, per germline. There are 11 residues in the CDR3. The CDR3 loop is CASSVDETQYF. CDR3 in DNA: TGTGCCAGCAGCGTAGACGAGACCCAGTACTTC.

The CDR3 protein is CASSSIQGASSETQYF. CDR3 sequence (DNA): TGTGCCAGCAGCTCTATTCAGGGGGCGAGCAGTGAGACCCAGTACTTC. The J gene is TRBJ2-5, the V gene TRBV5-6, with TRBD1 matching 8 bases. In germline, CDR1 is SGHDT, CDR2 YYEEEE. The ends lost 3 bases at V and 5 bases at J; junction bases unmatched: 12. The CDR3 is made up of 16 amino acids. Filled out from reference TRBV5-6 and TRBJ2-5, the complete variable domain reads DAGVTQSPTHLIKTRGQQVTLRCSPKSGHDTVSWYQQALGQGPQFIFQYYEEEERQRGNFPDRFSGHQFPNYSSELNVNALLLGDSALYLCASSSIQGASSETQYFGPGTRLLVL.

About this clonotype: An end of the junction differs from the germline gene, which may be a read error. The CDR3 reads CASSLGPRGAENSPLHF. CDR3 nucleotides: TGTGCCAGCAGCTTGGGGCCCCGGGGGGCGGAAAATTCACCCCTCCACTTT. The chain carries TRBV5-3 and TRBJ1-6; a weak D match, TRBD1 (6 bases). TRBV5-3 is an ORF; its function is uncertain. CDR3 length equals 17 residues.

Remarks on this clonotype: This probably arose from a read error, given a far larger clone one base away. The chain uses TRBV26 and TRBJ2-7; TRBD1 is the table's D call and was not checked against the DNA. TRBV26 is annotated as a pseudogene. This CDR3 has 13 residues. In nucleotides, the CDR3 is TGTGCCAGCAGGTCCGGGACAGGGCTGGGGCAGTACTTC. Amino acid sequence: CASRSGTGLGQYF.

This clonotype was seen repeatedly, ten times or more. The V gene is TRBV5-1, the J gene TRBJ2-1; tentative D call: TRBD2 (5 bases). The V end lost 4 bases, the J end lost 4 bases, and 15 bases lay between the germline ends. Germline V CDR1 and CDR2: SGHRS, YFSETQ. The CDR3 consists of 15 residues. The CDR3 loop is CASSGSASKYNEQFF. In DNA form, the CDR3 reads TGCGCCAGCAGCGGGAGTGCGTCTAAGTACAATGAGCAGTTCTTC.